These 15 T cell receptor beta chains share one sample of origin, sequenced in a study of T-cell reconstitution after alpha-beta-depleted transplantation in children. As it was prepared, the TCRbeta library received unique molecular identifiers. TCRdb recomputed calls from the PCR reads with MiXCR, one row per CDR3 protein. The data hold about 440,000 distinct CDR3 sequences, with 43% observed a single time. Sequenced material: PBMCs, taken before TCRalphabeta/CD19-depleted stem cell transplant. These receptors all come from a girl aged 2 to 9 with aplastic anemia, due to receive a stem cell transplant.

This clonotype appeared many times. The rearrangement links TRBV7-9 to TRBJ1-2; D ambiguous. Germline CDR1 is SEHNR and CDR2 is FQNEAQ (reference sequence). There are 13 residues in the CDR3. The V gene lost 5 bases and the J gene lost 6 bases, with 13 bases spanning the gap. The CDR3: CASSPNQIDGYTF. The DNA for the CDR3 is TGTGCCAGCAGCCCCAACCAGATTGATGGCTACACCTTC.

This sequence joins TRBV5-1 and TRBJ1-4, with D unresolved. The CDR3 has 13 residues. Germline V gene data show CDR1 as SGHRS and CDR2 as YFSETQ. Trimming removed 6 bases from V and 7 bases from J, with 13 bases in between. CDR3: CASTPSWGEKLFF. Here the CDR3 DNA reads TGCGCCAGCACTCCCAGCTGGGGTGAAAAACTGTTTTTT.

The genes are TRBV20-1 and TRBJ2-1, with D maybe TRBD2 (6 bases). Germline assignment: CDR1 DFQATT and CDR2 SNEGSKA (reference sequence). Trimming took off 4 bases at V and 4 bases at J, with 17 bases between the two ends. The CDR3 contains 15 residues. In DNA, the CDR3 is TGCAGTGCTATACCCGGGACTTCTCCTTACAATGAGCAGTTCTTC. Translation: CSAIPGTSPYNEQFF.

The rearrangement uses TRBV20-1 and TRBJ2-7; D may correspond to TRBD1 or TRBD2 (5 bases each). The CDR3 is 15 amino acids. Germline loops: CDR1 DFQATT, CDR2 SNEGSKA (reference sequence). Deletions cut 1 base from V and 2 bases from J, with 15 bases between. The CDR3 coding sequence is TGCAGTGCTAGAGGGGGGAGACTCTTAACCTACGAGCAGTACTTC. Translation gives CSARGGRLLTYEQYF.

CDR3 nucleotides: TGTGCCAGCAGCTTAGGGGTCGGAAGGGGACATGAGCAGTACTTC. Translating it yields CASSLGVGRGHEQYF. The rearrangement uses TRBV7-3 and TRBJ2-7, with a weak D call TRBD1 (6 bases). The CDR3 runs 15 residues. V was pared by 2 bases and J by 7 bases, with 18 bases between. In germline, CDR1 is SGHTA, CDR2 FQGTGA. The variable domain in full, completed from reference TRBV7-3 and TRBJ2-7, reads GAGVSQTPSNKVTEKGKYVELRCDPISGHTALYWYRQSLGQGPEFLIYFQGTGAADDSGLPNDRFFAVRPEGSVSTLKIQRTERGDSAVYLCASSLGVGRGHEQYFGPGTRLTVT.

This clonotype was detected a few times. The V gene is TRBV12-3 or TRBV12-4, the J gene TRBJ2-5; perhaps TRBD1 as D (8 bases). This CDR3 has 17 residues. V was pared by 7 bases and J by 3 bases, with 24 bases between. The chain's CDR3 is CASIYGRWTGSEETQYF. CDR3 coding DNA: TGTGCCAGCATCTACGGGAGGTGGACAGGGTCGGAAGAGACCCAGTACTTC.

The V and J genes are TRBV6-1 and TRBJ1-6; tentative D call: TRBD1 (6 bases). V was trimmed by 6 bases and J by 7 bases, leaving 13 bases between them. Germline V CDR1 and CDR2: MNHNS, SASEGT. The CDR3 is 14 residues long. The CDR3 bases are TGTGCCAGCAGACACAGGGAGGAGAATTCACCCCTCCACTTT. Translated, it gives CASRHREENSPLHF.

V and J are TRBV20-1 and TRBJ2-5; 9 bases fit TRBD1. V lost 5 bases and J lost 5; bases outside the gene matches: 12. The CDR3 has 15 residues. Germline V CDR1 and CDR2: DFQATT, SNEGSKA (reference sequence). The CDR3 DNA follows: TGCAGTGCTGTAAAGGGGGACAGGGTATTGGAGACCCAGTACTTC. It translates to CSAVKGDRVLETQYF.

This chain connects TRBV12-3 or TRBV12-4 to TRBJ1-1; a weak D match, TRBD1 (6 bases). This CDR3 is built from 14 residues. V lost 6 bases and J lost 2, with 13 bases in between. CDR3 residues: CASRNIGTNTEAFF. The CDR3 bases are TGTGCCAGCAGGAATATAGGGACAAACACTGAAGCTTTCTTT.

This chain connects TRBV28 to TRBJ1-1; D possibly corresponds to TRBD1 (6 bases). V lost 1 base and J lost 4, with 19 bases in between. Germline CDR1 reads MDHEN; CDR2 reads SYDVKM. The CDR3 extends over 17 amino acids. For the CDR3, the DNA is TGTGCCAGCAGTTTATACGGGACAACTAAACGGGCCACTGAAGCTTTCTTT. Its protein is CASSLYGTTKRATEAFF.

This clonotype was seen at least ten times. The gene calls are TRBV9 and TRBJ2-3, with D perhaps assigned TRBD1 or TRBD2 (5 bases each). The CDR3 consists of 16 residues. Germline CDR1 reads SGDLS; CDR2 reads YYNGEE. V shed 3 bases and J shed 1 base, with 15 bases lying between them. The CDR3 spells CASSDPNRGGTDTQYF. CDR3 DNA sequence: TGTGCCAGCAGCGACCCAAACCGAGGGGGCACAGATACGCAGTATTTT.

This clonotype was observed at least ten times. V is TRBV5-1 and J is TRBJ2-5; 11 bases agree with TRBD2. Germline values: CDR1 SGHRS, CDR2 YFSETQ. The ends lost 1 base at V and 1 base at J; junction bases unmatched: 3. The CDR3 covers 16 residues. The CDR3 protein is CASSLRGLAAQETQYF. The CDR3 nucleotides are TGCGCCAGCAGCTTGCGGGGACTAGCGGCCCAAGAGACCCAGTACTTC.

CDR3 nucleotide sequence: TGTGCCAGCAGCCCACTAGCGGGACCGAGAGGTGAGCAGTTCTTC. It translates to CASSPLAGPRGEQFF. This chain connects TRBV7-3 to TRBJ2-1; 10 nucleotides align to TRBD2. The CDR3 is made up of 15 amino acids. Trimming took 5 bases from V and 9 from J; bases not matched to a gene: 10. The germline V gene encodes CDR1 SGHTA and CDR2 FQGTGA.

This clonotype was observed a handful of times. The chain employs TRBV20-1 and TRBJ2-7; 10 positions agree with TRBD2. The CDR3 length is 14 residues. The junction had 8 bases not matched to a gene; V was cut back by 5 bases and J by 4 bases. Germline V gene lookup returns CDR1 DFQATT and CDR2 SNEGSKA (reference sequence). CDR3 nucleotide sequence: TGCAGTGCTCCTACTACTAGCGGGGCTTACGAGCAGTACTTC. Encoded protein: CSAPTTSGAYEQYF.

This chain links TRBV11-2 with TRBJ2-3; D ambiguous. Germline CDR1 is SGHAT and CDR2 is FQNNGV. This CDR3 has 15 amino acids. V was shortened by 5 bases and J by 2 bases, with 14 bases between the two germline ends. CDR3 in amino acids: CASSAQIDPTDTQYF. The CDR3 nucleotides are TGTGCCAGCAGCGCCCAAATTGACCCCACAGATACGCAGTATTTT. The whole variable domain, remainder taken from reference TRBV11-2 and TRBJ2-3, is EAGVAQSPRYKIIEKRQSVAFWCNPISGHATLYWYQQILGQGPKLLIQFQNNGVVDDSQLPKDRFSAERLKGVDSTLKIQPAKLEDSAVYLCASSAQIDPTDTQYFGPGTRLTVL.